This T cell receptor (beta chain) was profiled in a study of blood T cell repertoires in COVID-19. Germline CDR1 reads SNHLY; CDR2 reads FYNNEI. The V segment lost 7 bases and the J segment 4 bases; nucleotides outside the gene matches: 21. The CDR3 totals 18 residues. Individuals drawn from approximately 26 US areas were about 18 to 89 years old. Categorization into cohorts depended on clinical history that participants reported. Cohort 3 donors were reported recovered after two negative PCRs, clearance, or symptom resolution. As originally analysed: Reference gene primer amplification gave nucleated cell count estimates. Only in-frame clones appear in the TCRdb table, and some are missing; sequencing was by immunoSEQ multiplex PCR. Clone size and V and J calls were adopted from that table, with D and trimming inferred from the DNA. The sample lists about 370,000 clones, 80% to 90% occurring once.

The specimen sequenced was PBMCs or T cells enriched from blood (not recorded which). This TCR was sampled from a man aged 18 to 30 who had recovered from COVID-19. The V gene is TRBV2, the J gene TRBJ2-7, with 8 bases matching TRBD2. CDR3 in DNA: TGTGCCAGCAAAAGGGCGTCTAGCGGGTTCCCCTTGGCTTACGAGCAGTACTTC. This gives the protein CASKRASSGFPLAYEQYF.